This T cell receptor beta chain was sequenced in a study of T cell changes during pregnancy in multiple sclerosis. The CDR3 totals 18 residues. Germline V gene lookup returns CDR1 GTSNPN and CDR2 SVGIG (reference sequence). Trimming took 4 bases from V and 0 from J; bases not matched to a gene: 13. The repertoire was sequenced with immunoSEQ multiplex PCR; TCRdb's copy has only in-frame clones and lacks some. The sample lists roughly 70,000 clones, approximately 90% seen once, with approximately 1.1% in the top ten. The sequenced sample was peripheral blood, obtained in the third trimester of pregnancy. The clonotype was recovered from a female donor with multiple sclerosis, enrolled in a pregnancy study. J is TRBJ2-4 and V is TRBV30, with 9 bases lining up with TRBD1. Here the CDR3 DNA reads TGTGCCTGGACCTCCCCCCGGGACAGGGCTTTAGCCAAAAACATTCAGTACTTC. It encodes CAWTSPRDRALAKNIQYF.